The sequence of this TCR beta chain was determined in a study of graft-versus-host responses after intestinal transplantation. Concerning this clone: Its antigen remains unknown.

Using immunoSEQ multiplex PCR, the repertoire was profiled, and TCRdb retains in-frame clones only, with some absent. The profile shows fewer than 150,000 clones, 90% to 95% of them singletons. Looked up from germline, CDR1 is SGDLS and CDR2 is YYNGEE. This CDR3 has 14 residues. V lost 2 bases and J 1 base, leaving 9 bases between the germline ends. V and J are TRBV9 and TRBJ1-1; D is undetermined. Sequencing was performed on unstimulated CD4+ T cells sorted from spleen or lymph node cells, taken before intestinal transplant. This receptor was identified in a human donor who received an intestinal transplant. Here the CDR3 reads CASSVEGPNTEAFF. The CDR3 DNA follows: TGTGCCAGCAGCGTCGAGGGCCCGAACACTGAAGCTTTCTTT.